These 5 T cell receptor beta chains were all obtained from the same sample, sequenced in a study of blood T cell repertoires in COVID-19. The data were produced by immunoSEQ multiplex PCR, yet TCRdb's version contains in-frame clones alone and is incomplete. The sample shows over 75,000 clones, roughly 90% of them seen only once. Material: peripheral blood. The receptors were gathered from a man aged 60-69 years with acute or convalescent COVID-19.

The CDR3 is CASSSGLAGVRAKNIQYF. CDR3 DNA sequence: TGTGCCAGCAGTTCGGGACTAGCGGGAGTTCGGGCCAAAAACATTCAGTACTTC. The V gene is TRBV28, the J gene TRBJ2-4, with 14 bases lining up with TRBD2. Germline lookup yields CDR1 MDHEN and CDR2 SYDVKM. This CDR3 is built from 18 residues. After removal of 4 bases from V and 1 base from J, the junction contained 6 bases not matched to a gene. The full variable domain, with the rest looked up from reference TRBV28 and TRBJ2-4, is DVKVTQSSRYLVKRTGEKVFLECVQDMDHENMFWYRQDPGLGLRLIYFSYDVKMKEKGDIPEGYSVSREKKERFSLILESASTNQTSMYLCASSSGLAGVRAKNIQYFGAGTRLSVL.

The chain links TRBV7-9 to TRBJ1-1; D perhaps matches TRBD1 (5 bases). V was shortened by 5 bases and J by 8 bases, with 18 bases between the two germline ends. Germline V gene sequence: CDR1 SEHNR, CDR2 FQNEAQ (reference sequence). The CDR3 spans 14 residues. In DNA, the CDR3 is TGTGCCAGCAGCCCTCGGGCAGGGAGGGAGGAAGCTTTCTTT. Protein product: CASSPRAGREEAFF.

This sequence joins TRBV11-3 and TRBJ2-7; perhaps TRBD2 as D (6 bases). CDR1 and CDR2 from the germline V gene are SGHNT and YENEEA. This CDR3 is 13 amino acids long. V was trimmed by 1 base and J by 5 bases, leaving 9 bases between them. The CDR3 DNA reads as TGTGCCAGCAGCTTAGCAGGAGGGGACGAGCAGTACTTC. Translation gives CASSLAGGDEQYF.

The V gene is TRBV5-4, the J gene TRBJ2-5; TRBD1 matches at 8 bases. This CDR3 has 18 amino acids. The V and J ends lost 0 bases and 2 bases, in that order; junction bases with no gene match: 12. Germline V CDR1 and CDR2: SGHNT, YYREEE (reference sequence). CDR3 region: CASSLAPQGAMEQETQYF. CDR3 in DNA: TGTGCCAGCAGCTTGGCCCCCCAGGGGGCAATGGAGCAAGAGACCCAGTACTTC.

This chain links TRBV9 with TRBJ1-5, with 7 bases fitting TRBD1. The germline CDR1 and CDR2 sequences are SGDLS and YYNGEE. CDR3 length: 15 amino acids. Trimming took 3 bases from V and 0 from J; bases not matched to a gene: 3. CDR3 amino acids: CASSAGQYSNQPQHF. The DNA for the CDR3 is TGTGCCAGCAGCGCGGGACAGTATAGCAATCAGCCCCAGCATTTT. Full variable domain (remainder filled in from reference TRBV9 and TRBJ1-5): DSGVTQTPKHLITATGQRVTLRCSPRSGDLSVYWYQQSLDQGLQFLIQYYNGEERAKGNILERFSAQQFPDLHSELNLSSLELGDSALYFCASSAGQYSNQPQHFGDGTRLSIL.